The clone carrying this T cell receptor beta chain was detected once. The CDR3 has 13 residues. V was clipped by 5 bases and J by 7 bases; unmatched bases: 2. Germline lookup yields CDR1 WNHNN and CDR2 SYGVQD (reference sequence). These data are taken from a study of blood T cell repertoires in COVID-19. Turning to the study itself: T cells, B-cell-depleted T cells, or PBMCs provided the cDNA or gDNA that served as material.

Some clones are missing from TCRdb's copy, which holds only in-frame ones; the method was immunoSEQ multiplex PCR. The repertoire includes fewer than 300,000 clones, about 89% of them detected once, and 2.2% sits in the top ten. This sequence was found in a young woman with COVID-19, enrolled during active disease. V is TRBV10-1 and J is TRBJ2-1; 10 positions agree with TRBD2. The specimen was peripheral blood. CDR3 in DNA: TGCGCCAGCAGTCCTAGCGGGAGTAATGAGCAGTTCTTC. Translating gives CASSPSGSNEQFF.